This TCR beta chain was captured in a study of T cells in Graves' hyperthyroidism and ophthalmopathy (dated by TCRdb to between 2018 and 2020). Study-level background: Peripheral blood was collected at initial diagnosis, before any treatment. Prospective prediction of ophthalmopathy was tested in an independent validation cohort of fewer than 20 hyperthyroidism patients and 17 patients who later progressed to ophthalmopathy. In addition, the study compared T-cell repertoires in thyroid tissue and in blood from a handful of Graves' hyperthyroidism patients. A discovery cohort of around 100 patients, 43 with Graves' ophthalmopathy and approximately 57 with stable Graves' hyperthyroidism, was used to find distinguishing TCR V-J signatures. Following sampling, methimazole starting at 30 mg daily was given to hyperthyroidism patients, and high-dose intravenous methylprednisolone was given to ophthalmopathy patients. The paper describes TCR Vbeta CDR3 sequencing of 120 to 150 peripheral blood samples, made up of about 41 ophthalmopathy patients, over 70 hyperthyroidism patients and 17 progressor patients. The roughly 90 discovery patients were divided at random into training and test sets in a 7:3 ratio. Overall study outcomes, separate from this receptor: Most expanded thyroid clonotypes (frequency above 0.001) were also detected in blood, a finding suggesting that blood repertoires may reflect thyroid immune responses. Sample size was not statistically predetermined, and blinding of investigators to group allocation was not performed. In validation, the model predicted progression to ophthalmopathy with 60% to 71% sensitivity and 72% to 75% specificity, a median of 6.5 months before onset. A 13 V-J signature model separated ophthalmopathy from stable hyperthyroidism, with over 85% sensitivity and 81.08% specificity in cross-validation and 80%/75% in testing.

This clonotype was counted a few times. The target of this receptor is not known. The CDR3 does not close with the conserved phenylalanine or tryptophan, likely indicating a read error. A total of 19 residues make up the CDR3, ends included. This entry keeps only the CDR3 DNA: 57 bases, framed from base 1. V and J lose 4 bases and 0 bases, and a span of 22 bases separates them. Reading the germline V gene gives CDR1 SGHRS and CDR2 YFSETQ. Stable Graves' hyperthyroidism was defined as no progression to ophthalmopathy during 18 months of follow-up. Hyperthyroidism patients were newly diagnosed, had a disease duration of under 2 months, and were aged 18 to 65 years. Any patient with an uncontrolled infection, another autoimmune disease, pregnancy or lactation was excluded. Diagnoses were based on clinical symptoms, serum thyroxine and TRAb, thyroid ultrasound and orbital computed tomography. Ficoll-Paque density gradient centrifugation was used to isolate PBMCs from around 10 ml of fresh peripheral blood. Total RNA was extracted using Trizol reagent, and RNA quality was assessed on an Agilent 2100 Bioanalyzer.

Amplification of TCR beta CDR3 regions was carried out from RNA transcripts. A first-round RT-PCR of the TCR CDR3 used the HTBI primer set with the Qiagen OneStep RT-PCR kit. A second multiplex PCR round built the libraries, followed by size selection and purification. The libraries were sequenced on an Illumina HiSeq2000 using paired-end 100 bp reads. In the paper's pipeline: SOAPnuke was used to process the raw data, throwing out any read that contained adapters or uncalled bases, had a mean Phred below 15, or lacked an exact constant-primer or identifier match. High-quality paired reads were merged using COPE v1.2.5, and each unique nucleotide sequence was defined as a clonotype. MiTCR v1.1 was used to align clonotypes to the IMGT TRBV, TRBD and TRBJ reference segments. Analysis was restricted to V-J combinations with a frequency above 0.0001, which covered roughly 99% of repertoires. The TCS score was defined as F50 (clonal expansion) divided by E x V (chaos), with BLOSUM62-based TCRdist calculated between CDR3 peptides within each V-J. Welch's t-statistics and random forest reduced some 510 V-J features to around 14, which were used in a naive Bayes classifier (R e1071). Using fastp at Q25 and MiXCR, TCRdb reprocessed the public reads and kept productive beta chains. Under each unique CDR3 protein, matching rows form one entry showing the most common genes and DNA. V and J calls and clone size were set by TCRdb, not the authors. The sample data list roughly 660,000 distinct CDR3 sequences, and roughly 17% of these were observed just once. The top ten clonotypes cover less than 20% of the sample.

This TCR was sampled from a man aged 50-60 years with Graves' hyperthyroidism. The V gene is TRBV5-1 and the J gene is TRBJ1-4, and TRBD1 may be the D gene, going by 5 matching bases. The specimen was blood. The CDR3 has the sequence CASSTPSGRGSTTNEKLFL. The nucleotide sequence is given as TGCGCCAGCAGCACACCGTCGGGGAGGGGAAGCACAACTAATGAAAAACTGTTTCTT.